The subject of this entry is one TCR beta chain. The table came from immunoSEQ multiplex PCR; TCRdb's copy has only in-frame clones and leaves some out. The sample lists about 660,000 clones; approximately 88% were seen once. The record originates from a study of shared T cell receptors in the human thymus. Germline loops: CDR1 LGHNA, CDR2 YSLEER. V shed 1 base and J 7 bases; nucleotides not matched to a gene: 9. The CDR3 totals 15 residues. These data were also filed under a second study, of human thymus T cells.

V gene TRBV4-3 combines with J gene TRBJ2-7, with 8 positions matching TRBD2. The origin of this receptor is a boy under two years old with a congenital heart defect. Input material: thymocytes. CDR3 sequence reads: CASSQGRREGEEQYF. The CDR3 DNA reads as TGCGCCAGCAGCCAAGGGCGACGGGAGGGCGAGGAGCAGTACTTC.